These 25 T cell receptor beta chains share one sample of origin, sequenced in a study of early T cells in non-severe SARS-CoV-2 infection (dated by TCRdb to the early 2020s). The library relied on 5' RACE. The instrument given in TCRdb is NextSeq 500. Clones were called with MiXCR by TCRdb after fastp trimmed the public reads at Q25, and only in-frame beta chains were retained. Rows merge per CDR3 protein into single entries with the most common DNA and genes. The sample profile shows more than 85,000 distinct CDR3 sequences; less than 15% of them were found once. Jointly, the top ten make up 5.5% to 7% of the sample. The sample was whole blood. The receptor set was obtained from an adult who was a healthcare worker with PCR-confirmed SARS-CoV-2 infection or an uninfected control (not recorded which).

A few counts support this clonotype. The chain recombines TRBV11-2 with TRBJ1-1; no definite D call. The CDR3 length is 12 residues. V dropped 1 base and J dropped 8 bases, with 8 bases sitting between them. CDR1 is SGHAT, CDR2 FQNNGV, per germline. CDR3 nucleotide sequence: TGTGCCAGCAGCTTAGGAGCCCTAGAAGCTTTCTTT. It translates to CASSLGALEAFF.

There are many counts of this clonotype. The chain is built from TRBV19 and TRBJ2-2, with D possibly called TRBD1 or TRBD2 (5 bases each). The CDR3 covers 14 residues. Germline CDR1 and CDR2: LNHDA and SQIVND (reference sequence). V lost 5 bases and J 4 bases, leaving 11 bases between the germline ends. The CDR3 nucleotides are TGTGCCAGTAGTGGACAAGGGACCACCGGGGAGCTGTTTTTT. Its translation is CASSGQGTTGELFF.

This clonotype has only a few counts. The genes are TRBV5-1 and TRBJ2-7; a weak D match, TRBD2 (7 bases). V lost 4 bases and J 0 bases, leaving 17 bases between the germline ends. CDR3 length: 16 residues. CDR1 and CDR2 from the germline V gene are SGHRS and YFSETQ. The CDR3 sequence: CASSPGAGAHSYEQYF. In DNA form, the CDR3 reads TGCGCCAGCAGCCCGGGGGCGGGGGCCCACTCCTACGAGCAGTACTTC.

The chain joins TRBV6-5 to TRBJ2-6, with D tentatively TRBD1 (5 bases). The CDR3 covers 15 residues. Germline CDR1 MNHEY, CDR2 SVGAGI. The V gene lost 1 base and the J gene lost 2 bases, with 6 bases spanning the gap. The CDR3 DNA is TGTGCCAGCAGTTACTTAGGGGCTGGGGCCAACGTCCTGACTTTC. Its translation: CASSYLGAGANVLTF.

The CDR3 DNA reads as TGCAGCGTTGAATTTCGACTTCTGAACACTGAAGCTTTCTTT. It is translated as CSVEFRLLNTEAFF. The genes are TRBV29-1 and TRBJ1-1; D is undetermined. V was cut by 2 bases and J by 0 bases, with 10 bases left in between. This CDR3 region has 14 residues. Germline V gene sequence: CDR1 SQVTM, CDR2 ANQGSEA.

V gene TRBV29-1 combines with J gene TRBJ2-1; D uncertain. The CDR3 spans 13 residues. Deletions cut 3 bases from V and 0 bases from J, with 6 bases between. CDR1 is SQVTM, CDR2 ANQGSEA, per germline. CDR3 DNA sequence: TGCAGCGTTGACAGAACCTCCTACAATGAGCAGTTCTTC. Translated: CSVDRTSYNEQFF.

The chain carries TRBV28 and TRBJ2-1; 7 bases agree with TRBD2. Germline CDR1 reads MDHEN; CDR2 reads SYDVKM. V lost 8 bases to trimming and J lost 4 bases; unmatched junction nucleotides: 17. The CDR3 loop spans 17 amino acids. DNA for the CDR3: TGTGCCAGCCTTATTAAACCCCGACTAGCTTCATACAATGAGCAGTTCTTC. It encodes CASLIKPRLASYNEQFF.

Ten or more counts support this clonotype. The chain combines TRBV20-1 with TRBJ2-7; 7 bases fit TRBD2. Germline V lookup: CDR1 DFQATT, CDR2 SNEGSKA (reference sequence). This CDR3 contains 14 residues. After removal of 7 bases from V and 3 bases from J, the junction contained 12 bases not matched to a gene. CDR3 residues: CSGEKLADNYEQYF. The CDR3 nucleotides read TGCAGTGGAGAAAAGCTAGCGGACAACTACGAGCAGTACTTC.

This clonotype was counted ten times or more. The genes are TRBV20-1 and TRBJ1-5; D perhaps matches TRBD1 (6 bases). The germline V gene encodes CDR1 DFQATT and CDR2 SNEGSKA (reference sequence). CDR3 length equals 15 residues. The V and J ends lost 2 bases and 11 bases respectively, with 22 bases between them. Here the CDR3 DNA reads TGCAGTGCTAGATATGGTGGCAGGGGAATATTGACCCAGCATTTT. Translated: CSARYGGRGILTQHF.

This clonotype was detected only a few times. This chain joins TRBV10-1 and TRBJ1-1; D is perhaps TRBD1 (5 bases). The ends were cut back, 2 bases at V and 10 bases at J, with 14 bases in the middle. This CDR3 has 13 residues. Germline assignment: CDR1 WNHNN and CDR2 SYGVQD (reference sequence). For the CDR3, the DNA is TGCGCCAGCAGTGAGAGTGTCGAGGGGTCAGCTTTCTTT. Its translation is CASSESVEGSAFF.

V and J are TRBV10-2 and TRBJ2-2, with TRBD1 matching 8 bases. The ends lost 7 bases at V and 5 bases at J; junction bases unmatched: 6. The CDR3 has 14 amino acids. CDR1 is WSHSY, CDR2 SAAADI, per germline. The CDR3 bases are TGCGCCAGCATCGGACAGGGAGTTACCGGGGAGCTGTTTTTT. Protein: CASIGQGVTGELFF.

This clonotype was detected ten times or more. This chain uses TRBV20-1 with TRBJ1-5; D might be TRBD1 (5 bases). CDR3 length equals 16 residues. Germline V gene data show CDR1 as DFQATT and CDR2 as SNEGSKA (reference sequence). V shed 4 bases and J shed 3 bases, with 19 bases lying between them. CDR3 nucleotides: TGCAGTGCTAACATCGCAGGGCGAGTGATCAATCAGCCCCAGCATTTT. It codes for CSANIAGRVINQPQHF.

This clonotype appeared a few times. The chain uses TRBV4-1 and TRBJ2-7, with TRBD2 matching 8 bases. CDR3 size: 17 residues. The trim removed 4 bases at V and 2 bases at J, leaving 13 bases unmatched. In germline, CDR1 is MGHRA, CDR2 YSYEKL. The CDR3 sequence: CASSRSSGLGFPYEQYF. CDR3 sequence (DNA): TGCGCCAGCAGCCGGTCTAGCGGGTTGGGTTTTCCCTACGAGCAGTACTTC.

There are a few counts of this clonotype. The genes are TRBV5-4 and TRBJ2-1, with D possibly being TRBD1 (5 bases). The V end was cut by 4 bases, the J end by 16 bases, with 21 bases between. Per the germline V gene, CDR1 is SGHNT and CDR2 is YYREEE (reference sequence). The CDR3 is made up of 13 amino acids. Written as DNA, the CDR3 is TGTGCCAGCAGCCAGGACCCATCCAGGGAATGTTTCTTC. Translation gives CASSQDPSRECFF. Filled out from reference TRBV5-4 and TRBJ2-1, the complete variable domain reads ETGVTQSPTHLIKTRGQQVTLRCSSQSGHNTVSWYQQALGQGPQFIFQYYREEENGRGNFPPRFSGLQFPNYSSELNVNALELDDSALYLCASSQDPSRECFFGPGTRLTVL.

This clonotype was seen a few times. The chain joins TRBV10-3 to TRBJ2-1, with TRBD2 identical over 11 bases. V shed 5 bases and J 7 bases; nucleotides not matched to a gene: 7. This CDR3 spans 15 amino acids. Germline lookup yields CDR1 ENHRY and CDR2 SYGVKD. Written as DNA, the CDR3 is TGTGCCATCAGTAACCGTCGGACTAGCGGGAATGAGCAGTTCTTC. Translation: CAISNRRTSGNEQFF.

In its sample, this clonotype was seen many times. V usage is TRBV20-1 and J usage is TRBJ2-7, with 11 positions matching TRBD1. In germline, CDR1 is DFQATT, CDR2 SNEGSKA (reference sequence). The CDR3 extends over 16 amino acids. V gave up 6 bases and J gave up 5 bases; unmatched junction bases: 15. CDR3 residues: CSAQPAPGTGGNEQYF. CDR3 DNA sequence: TGCAGTGCCCAGCCCGCCCCAGGGACAGGGGGTAACGAGCAGTACTTC.

This clonotype was counted a few times. V is TRBV28 and J is TRBJ2-7; 11 positions match TRBD2. Losses at the gene ends were 6 bases for V and 2 bases for J; bases not matched to a gene: 9. In germline, CDR1 is MDHEN, CDR2 SYDVKM. This CDR3 region has 16 residues. This CDR3 reads CASSSRLAGRAYEQYF. In nucleotides, the CDR3 is TGTGCCAGCAGCTCCCGACTAGCGGGGCGGGCCTACGAGCAGTACTTC.

The sample holds many counts of this clonotype. The V call is TRBV6-5, the J call TRBJ2-1, with TRBD2 matching over 8 bases. V shed 2 bases and J 8 bases; nucleotides not matched to a gene: 8. CDR1 is MNHEY and CDR2 is SVGAGI in the germline V gene. The CDR3 contains 15 residues. CDR3 sequence reads: CASSYQGLVLDEQFF. CDR3 DNA: TGTGCCAGCAGTTACCAGGGACTAGTCCTCGATGAGCAGTTCTTC.

J is TRBJ2-1 and V is TRBV5-1; perhaps TRBD2 as D (5 bases). This CDR3 contains 14 residues. From germline, CDR1 is SGHRS and CDR2 YFSETQ. Deletions cut 4 bases from V and 4 bases from J, with 12 bases between. Written as DNA, the CDR3 is TGCGCCAGCAGCAGAGCGGAAAGATACAATGAGCAGTTCTTC. Encoded protein: CASSRAERYNEQFF.

This clonotype was seen ten or more times. The V call is TRBV28, the J call TRBJ1-6; 12 bases agree with TRBD1. Germline V gene lookup returns CDR1 MDHEN and CDR2 SYDVKM. The CDR3 sequence is 17 residues long. J gave up 0 bases and V 8 bases, and 5 bases lay outside the gene matches. The CDR3 loop is CASSGQGAYSYNSPLHF. CDR3 nucleotide sequence: TGTGCCAGCTCGGGACAGGGGGCATACTCCTATAATTCACCCCTCCACTTT.

The rearrangement joins TRBV12-3 or TRBV12-4 to TRBJ2-7; TRBD1 is a possible D gene (5 bases). This CDR3 has 14 residues. The ends were cut back, 5 bases at V and 3 bases at J, with 14 bases in the middle. Here the CDR3 reads CASSPQGQGYEQYF. The CDR3 bases are TGTGCCAGCAGTCCCCAGGGTCAGGGCTACGAGCAGTACTTC.

The gene calls are TRBV29-1 and TRBJ1-6, with a tentative D call TRBD1 (5 bases). Germline CDR1 is SQVTM and CDR2 is ANQGSEA. The CDR3 is 12 residues long. V lost 6 bases, J lost 6 bases, and 9 bases lay in between. DNA for the CDR3: TGCAGCGTCCGGGACCCTAATTCACCCCTCCACTTT. This gives the protein CSVRDPNSPLHF. Full variable domain (outside the CDR3, taken from reference TRBV29-1 and TRBJ1-6): SAVISQKPSRDICQRGTSLTIQCQVDSQVTMMFWYRQQPGQSLTLIATANQGSEATYESGFVIDKFPISRPNLTFSTLTVSNMSPEDSSIYLCSVRDPNSPLHFGNGTRLTVT.

The sample holds many counts of this clonotype. The V gene is TRBV3-1, the J gene TRBJ2-5, with no clear D. The germline gives CDR1 LGHDT, CDR2 YNNKEL (reference sequence). The V end lost 4 bases, the J end lost 0 bases, and 12 bases lay between the germline ends. The CDR3 length is 15 residues. The CDR3, as DNA: TGTGCCAGCAGCCCGCGGACGGCAAACCAAGAGACCCAGTACTTC. Translation gives CASSPRTANQETQYF.

The chain is built from TRBV28 and TRBJ2-7, with 8 bases lining up with TRBD1. The CDR3 is 13 residues long. Trimming took 10 bases from V and 7 from J; bases not matched to a gene: 12. Germline CDR1 reads MDHEN; CDR2 reads SYDVKM. The chain's CDR3 is CATMTGQGWEQYF. DNA of the CDR3: TGTGCCACCATGACCGGACAGGGATGGGAGCAGTACTTC.

The chain links TRBV20-1 to TRBJ1-2, with D possibly being TRBD1 (5 bases). Germline lookup yields CDR1 DFQATT and CDR2 SNEGSKA (reference sequence). V lost 0 bases and J lost 6, with 14 bases in between. The CDR3 runs 14 residues. The CDR3 here is CSARDFRTSDGYTF. The CDR3 nucleotides are TGCAGTGCTAGAGATTTCAGGACATCTGATGGCTACACCTTC.